Shown below are 28 T cell receptor beta chains from a single sample sequenced in a study of cytomegalovirus exposure and HLA in healthy donors (dated by TCRdb to the late 2010s). Library preparation employed the immunoSEQ multiplex PCR assay. For the multiplex PCR, a mixture combining 60 forward primers for TCR Vbeta segments and 13 reverse primers for TCR Jbeta segments was used. TCRdb limited this immuneACCESS table to in-frame rearrangements with V and J called. A share of clones is missing; checked studies link under half to unresolved V genes, and the rest is unexplained. The sample table records more than 95,000 clones; roughly four fifths of these occur just once. Roughly 2% of the sample lies in the top ten. Material: PBMCs. These receptors were obtained from a man aged 45-65 years in good health and CMV-seronegative.

The rearrangement uses TRBV6-1 and TRBJ1-2; D not resolved. Trimming took off 3 bases at V and 0 bases at J, with 11 bases between the two ends. The V gene's germline CDR1 is MNHNS and CDR2 SASEGT. The CDR3 covers 15 residues. The CDR3 DNA reads as TGTGCCAGCAGTGACACTTTTACTACTAACTATGGCTACACCTTC. This sequence encodes CASSDTFTTNYGYTF.

Note on this clone: Other DNA sequences in the sample encode the same CDR3. This chain uses TRBV5-1 with TRBJ2-2, with D possibly TRBD2 on 5 matching bases. Between the trimmed V and J ends, which lost 0 bases and 2 bases, there was a span of 8 bases. Germline-derived CDR1 and CDR2 are SGHRS and YFSETQ. This CDR3 contains 15 residues. DNA for the CDR3: TGCGCCAGCAGCTTGGGAGGGCGCAACACCGGGGAGCTGTTTTTT. This translates into CASSLGGRNTGELFF.

This clone was seen a handful of times. V usage is TRBV6-6 and J usage is TRBJ1-2; 10 nucleotides align to TRBD1. The germline V gene encodes CDR1 MNHNY and CDR2 SVGAGI (reference sequence). CDR3 length equals 16 residues. The ends lost 5 bases at V and 1 base at J; junction bases unmatched: 7. Written as DNA, the CDR3 is TGTGCCAGCAGTAACTTAGGACAGGGGGGTAACTATGGCTACACCTTC. It yields the protein CASSNLGQGGNYGYTF.

The gene calls are TRBV19 and TRBJ1-5; TRBD1 matches at 11 bases. From germline, CDR1 is LNHDA and CDR2 SQIVND (reference sequence). J lost 4 bases, V lost 8 bases, and 10 bases had no gene match. This CDR3 is 16 amino acids long. CDR3 nucleotide sequence: TGTGCCAGTTTCCCGGGACAGGGGGAGCGGAATCAGCCCCAGCATTTT. Its translation: CASFPGQGERNQPQHF.

This clone showed up just once. The rearrangement uses TRBV7-3 and TRBJ2-5; TRBD2 might be the D (6 bases). The germline gives CDR1 SGHTA, CDR2 FQGTGA. This CDR3 is 13 amino acids long. V was clipped by 4 bases and J by 5 bases, with 11 bases between them. DNA of the CDR3: TGTGCCAGCAGCTATGGGACTTCGGAGACCCAGTACTTC. The encoded protein is CASSYGTSETQYF. The full variable domain, in which reference TRBV7-3 and TRBJ2-5 provide the parts outside the CDR3, is GAGVSQTPSNKVTEKGKYVELRCDPISGHTALYWYRQSLGQGPEFLIYFQGTGAADDSGLPNDRFFAVRPEGSVSTLKIQRTERGDSAVYLCASSYGTSETQYFGPGTRLLVL.

CDR3 loop: CASSPGQGYNEQFF. As DNA, the CDR3 is TGTGCCAGCAGTCCCGGACAGGGGTACAATGAGCAGTTCTTC. The V and J genes are TRBV28 and TRBJ2-1; 9 positions agree with TRBD1. Germline V lookup: CDR1 MDHEN, CDR2 SYDVKM. Germline trimming cut 5 bases from V and 4 bases from J; bases unmatched to any gene: 3. The CDR3 loop spans 14 amino acids.

The rearrangement uses TRBV11-3 and TRBJ2-5; TRBD1 matches at 9 bases. The CDR3 contains 16 residues. Trimming took 5 bases from V and 1 from J; bases not matched to a gene: 8. The germline V gene encodes CDR1 SGHNT and CDR2 YENEEA. Written as DNA, the CDR3 is TGTGCCAGCAGCCTTCGGACAGGGGCGCCCCAAGAGACCCAGTACTTC. Translated, it gives CASSLRTGAPQETQYF.

This chain links TRBV19 with TRBJ2-7, with D possibly being TRBD1 (5 bases). Between the trimmed V and J ends, which lost 4 bases and 6 bases, there was a span of 16 bases. From germline, CDR1 is LNHDA and CDR2 SQIVND (reference sequence). The CDR3 length is 14 residues. CDR3 nucleotide sequence: TGTGCCAGTAGTACAGGGAACCCCTTTTCCGAGCAGTACTTC. It yields the protein CASSTGNPFSEQYF.

The chain couples TRBV25-1 to TRBJ1-3; TRBD1 agrees at 10 bases. The CDR3 has 16 residues. Germline CDR1 reads MGHDK; CDR2 reads SYGVNS. Germline trimming cut 3 bases from V and 3 bases from J; bases unmatched to any gene: 5. CDR3 amino acids: CASSDSGQGDGNTIYF. Here the CDR3 DNA reads TGTGCCAGCAGTGATTCAGGACAGGGGGATGGAAACACCATATATTTT. Complete variable domain (other parts from reference TRBV25-1 and TRBJ1-3): EADIYQTPRYLVIGTGKKITLECSQTMGHDKMYWYQQDPGMELHLIHYSYGVNSTEKGDLSSESTVSRIRTEHFPLTLESARPSHTSQYLCASSDSGQGDGNTIYFGEGSWLTVV.

With respect to this clone: The sample contains more than one DNA sequence encoding this CDR3. The chain recombines TRBV5-1 with TRBJ2-7; 11 nucleotides align to TRBD1. The V and J ends lost 4 bases and 2 bases, in that order; junction bases with no gene match: 2. The germline CDR1 and CDR2 sequences are SGHRS and YFSETQ. The CDR3 is 14 amino acids. The chain's CDR3 is CASSLGQGAYEQYF. The CDR3 DNA is TGCGCCAGCAGCCTGGGACAGGGGGCCTACGAGCAGTACTTC.

In this sample, this clone turned up a few times. V and J are TRBV2 and TRBJ2-3; tentative D call: TRBD2 (6 bases). The length of the CDR3 is 14 residues. Trimming removed 10 bases from V and 1 base from J, with 15 bases in between. In germline, CDR1 is SNHLY, CDR2 FYNNEI. The CDR3 reads CANERGDGTDTQYF. Here the CDR3 DNA reads TGTGCCAACGAACGCGGGGACGGCACAGATACGCAGTATTTT.

V and J are TRBV5-1 and TRBJ2-5; possibly TRBD2 for D (6 bases). With 4 bases removed from V and 5 bases from J, the gap between germline ends came to 12 bases. The CDR3 runs to 13 residues. Germline CDR1 is SGHRS and CDR2 is YFSETQ. CDR3 protein: CASSPSGDETQYF. CDR3 in DNA: TGCGCCAGCAGCCCTTCGGGAGATGAGACCCAGTACTTC.

The chain joins TRBV28 to TRBJ2-7, with 10 bases matching TRBD1. Losses at the gene ends were 11 bases for V and 5 bases for J; bases not matched to a gene: 12. This CDR3 comprises 14 residues. Per the germline V gene, CDR1 is MDHEN and CDR2 is SYDVKM. Written as DNA, the CDR3 is TGTGCCCAAGGGGTATGGGACAGGGGAAACGAGCAGTACTTC. As protein: CAQGVWDRGNEQYF.

CDR3 amino acids: CASSQDRELGGELFF. The CDR3 coding sequence is TGTGCCAGCAGCCAGGACAGGGAATTAGGCGGGGAGCTGTTTTTT. The chain recombines TRBV7-9 with TRBJ2-2; 8 bases are shared with TRBD1. This CDR3 comprises 15 residues. V lost 5 bases to trimming and J lost 7 bases; unmatched junction nucleotides: 9. Germline loops: CDR1 SEHNR, CDR2 FQNEAQ (reference sequence).

The chain links TRBV28 to TRBJ2-1; the match to TRBD1 covers 9 bases. Germline CDR1 reads MDHEN; CDR2 reads SYDVKM. V was pared by 5 bases and J by 3 bases, with 2 bases of the junction left unmatched. This CDR3 is built from 14 residues. CDR3 protein: CASSGTGLYNEQFF. DNA of the CDR3: TGTGCCAGCAGTGGGACAGGGCTCTACAATGAGCAGTTCTTC.

V gene TRBV7-2 combines with J gene TRBJ2-1, with TRBD2 as a possible D gene (5 bases). Trimming cost V 5 bases and J 7 bases, with 12 bases left between them. The germline V gene has CDR1 SGHTA and CDR2 FQGNSA. This CDR3 contains 13 residues. In DNA, the CDR3 is TGTGCCAGCAGCACCGGAAGGAGGAATGAGCAGTTCTTC. Translation: CASSTGRRNEQFF.

CDR3 DNA: TGTGCCAGCACCGTAGGGGGGGCCGGGCTCAATGAGCAGTTCTTC. This encodes CASTVGGAGLNEQFF. The chain has TRBV7-2 and TRBJ2-1, with a possible D match to TRBD2 (7 bases). Germline V CDR1 and CDR2: SGHTA, FQGNSA. The ends were cut back, 7 bases at V and 6 bases at J, with 19 bases in the middle. This CDR3 has 15 residues.

The chain couples TRBV4-2 to TRBJ2-3, with 8 positions matching TRBD2. In germline, CDR1 is LGHNA, CDR2 YNFKEQ. CDR3 size: 19 residues. Trimming removed 0 bases from V and 4 bases from J; junction bases left unmatched: 15. For the CDR3, the DNA is TGTGCCAGCAGCCAAGAGTCCCCAGGGGCGGGGGGTATATCAGATACGCAGTATTTT. Its protein product is CASSQESPGAGGISDTQYF.

The chain employs TRBV2 and TRBJ1-4; no reliable D call. Per germline, CDR1 SNHLY and CDR2 FYNNEI. Trimming took 6 bases from V and 5 from J, leaving 10 bases between them. The CDR3 runs 13 residues. CDR3 amino acids: CASRDRGNEKLFF. The DNA for the CDR3 is TGTGCCAGCAGGGACCGCGGGAATGAAAAACTGTTTTTT. The full variable domain, its missing parts supplied by reference TRBV2 and TRBJ1-4, is EPEVTQTPSHQVTQMGQEVILRCVPISNHLYFYWYRQILGQKVEFLVSFYNNEISEKSEIFDDQFSVERPDGSNFTLKIRSTKLEDSAMYFCASRDRGNEKLFFGSGTQLSVL.

The chain employs TRBV18 and TRBJ2-7; TRBD2 is a possible D gene (6 bases). Trimming left V 1 base short and J 5 bases short, with 24 bases between. The CDR3 covers 18 residues. Germline V gene data show CDR1 as KGHSH and CDR2 as LQKENI. CDR3 DNA sequence: TGTGCCAGCTCACCACGGTCCGCCAGCGCGGGGCTCGAAAACGAGCAGTACTTC. Its translation: CASSPRSASAGLENEQYF.

V gene TRBV5-1 combines with J gene TRBJ1-4; D possibly corresponds to TRBD1 (5 bases). CDR3 length: 19 residues. With 0 bases removed from V and 4 bases from J, the gap between germline ends came to 22 bases. Germline-derived CDR1 and CDR2 are SGHRS and YFSETQ. Here the CDR3 reads CASSLAGGLNSDYNEKLFF. CDR3 in DNA: TGCGCCAGCAGCTTGGCCGGGGGTCTGAATAGTGACTATAATGAAAAACTGTTTTTT.

The J gene is TRBJ2-1, the V gene TRBV27; weak D call: TRBD1 (6 bases). Trimming shortened V by 2 bases and J by 6 bases, and 14 bases separated the two germline ends. CDR3 length: 15 amino acids. Germline CDR1 MNHEY, CDR2 SMNVEV (reference sequence). CDR3 region: CASSLIQGRLNEQFF. The DNA for the CDR3 is TGTGCCAGCAGTTTAATACAGGGACGCCTCAATGAGCAGTTCTTC.

The chain recombines TRBV6-5 with TRBJ2-6; a weak D match, TRBD1 (6 bases). This CDR3 is built from 14 residues. The ends were cut back, 7 bases at V and 2 bases at J, with 9 bases in the middle. In germline, CDR1 is MNHEY, CDR2 SVGAGI. In DNA, the CDR3 is TGTGCCAGCACCAGGGGCACTGGGGCCAACGTCCTGACTTTC. It encodes CASTRGTGANVLTF.

V and J are TRBV18 and TRBJ2-5, with D maybe TRBD1 (8 bases). The CDR3 is made up of 15 amino acids. Per germline, CDR1 KGHSH and CDR2 LQKENI. Trimming left V 5 bases short and J 5 bases short, with 18 bases between. This CDR3 reads CASSTDRAGDETQYF. For the CDR3, the DNA is TGTGCCAGCTCAACGGACAGGGCGGGAGATGAGACCCAGTACTTC.

The CDR3 DNA sequence: TGTGCCAGTAACTCCCGGGACAGGGACTACGAGCAGTACTTC. Its translation: CASNSRDRDYEQYF. This sequence joins TRBV19 and TRBJ2-7; 9 bases map to TRBD1. The CDR3 is made up of 14 amino acids. Trimming took 7 bases from V and 3 from J; bases not matched to a gene: 7. The germline gives CDR1 LNHDA, CDR2 SQIVND (reference sequence).

With respect to this clone: The junction departs from germline at one end; a sequencing error may be responsible. CDR3 sequence reads: CSSSLAGGDAFF. The CDR3 DNA is TGTTCCAGCAGCCTTGCGGGGGGCGATGCTTTCTTT. The V and J genes are TRBV7-9 and TRBJ1-1, with D possibly matching TRBD1 (6 bases). The CDR3 is 12 amino acids. CDR1 is SEHNR, CDR2 FQNEAQ, per germline (reference sequence).

The chain is built from TRBV10-3 and TRBJ2-2, with 8 positions matching TRBD2. In germline, CDR1 is ENHRY, CDR2 SYGVKD. V trimming: 10 bases; J trimming: 7 bases; junction bases outside the gene matches: 17. The CDR3 sequence is 16 residues long. The CDR3 DNA is TGTGCCACCTTGGGACTAGAGGGCGGTATCAGCGGGGAGCTGTTTTTT. Protein sequence: CATLGLEGGISGELFF.

This clone occurred once. The gene calls are TRBV6-1 and TRBJ1-6, with 7 positions matching TRBD1. The length of the CDR3 is 14 residues. Losses at the gene ends were 2 bases for V and 10 bases for J; bases not matched to a gene: 5. Germline V lookup: CDR1 MNHNS, CDR2 SASEGT. CDR3 nucleotide sequence: TGTGCCAGCAGTGAAAACAGGGGAGGATCACCCCTCCACTTT. It yields the protein CASSENRGGSPLHF.